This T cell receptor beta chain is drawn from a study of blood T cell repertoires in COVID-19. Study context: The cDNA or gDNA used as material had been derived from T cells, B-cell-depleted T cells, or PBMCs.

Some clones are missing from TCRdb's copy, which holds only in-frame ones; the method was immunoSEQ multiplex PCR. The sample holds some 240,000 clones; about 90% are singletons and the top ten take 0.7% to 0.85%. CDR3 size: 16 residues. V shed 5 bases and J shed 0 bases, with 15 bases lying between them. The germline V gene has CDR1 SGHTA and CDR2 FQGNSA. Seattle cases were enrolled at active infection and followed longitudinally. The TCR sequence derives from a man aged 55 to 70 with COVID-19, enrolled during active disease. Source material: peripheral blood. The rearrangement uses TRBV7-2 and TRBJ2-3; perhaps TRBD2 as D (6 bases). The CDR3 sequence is CASSPRRAPSTDTQYF. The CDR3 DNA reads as TGTGCCAGCAGCCCCAGGAGGGCTCCAAGCACAGATACGCAGTATTTT. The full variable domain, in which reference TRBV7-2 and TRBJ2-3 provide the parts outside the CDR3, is GAGVSQSPSNKVTEKGKDVELRCDPISGHTALYWYRQSLGQGLEFLIYFQGNSAPDKSGLPSDRFSAERTGGSVSTLTIQRTQQEDSAVYLCASSPRRAPSTDTQYFGPGTRLTVL.